This TCR beta chain was recorded in a study of PD-L1 blockade in urothelial cancer. Overall study: The median T cell count in blood samples was 140,000 to 150,000.

Measured with immunoSEQ multiplex PCR; TCRdb has only the in-frame clones, and not every one. Of 75,000 to 90,000 clones in the sample, 82% are singletons; the top ten hold over 7.5%. Germline V gene sequence: CDR1 MNHEY, CDR2 SVGAGI. Between the trimmed V and J ends, which lost 2 bases and 0 bases, there was a span of 10 bases. This CDR3 has 15 amino acids. The chain uses TRBV6-5 and TRBJ1-2; D ambiguous. The TCR sequence derives from a man between 65 and 80 years old with urothelial cancer. The sequences come from PBMCs, collected around atezolizumab (anti-PD-L1) treatment. The CDR3 region has the DNA TGTGCCAGCAGTTACGTAAGAACTACTAACTATGGCTACACCTTC. Protein sequence: CASSYVRTTNYGYTF.